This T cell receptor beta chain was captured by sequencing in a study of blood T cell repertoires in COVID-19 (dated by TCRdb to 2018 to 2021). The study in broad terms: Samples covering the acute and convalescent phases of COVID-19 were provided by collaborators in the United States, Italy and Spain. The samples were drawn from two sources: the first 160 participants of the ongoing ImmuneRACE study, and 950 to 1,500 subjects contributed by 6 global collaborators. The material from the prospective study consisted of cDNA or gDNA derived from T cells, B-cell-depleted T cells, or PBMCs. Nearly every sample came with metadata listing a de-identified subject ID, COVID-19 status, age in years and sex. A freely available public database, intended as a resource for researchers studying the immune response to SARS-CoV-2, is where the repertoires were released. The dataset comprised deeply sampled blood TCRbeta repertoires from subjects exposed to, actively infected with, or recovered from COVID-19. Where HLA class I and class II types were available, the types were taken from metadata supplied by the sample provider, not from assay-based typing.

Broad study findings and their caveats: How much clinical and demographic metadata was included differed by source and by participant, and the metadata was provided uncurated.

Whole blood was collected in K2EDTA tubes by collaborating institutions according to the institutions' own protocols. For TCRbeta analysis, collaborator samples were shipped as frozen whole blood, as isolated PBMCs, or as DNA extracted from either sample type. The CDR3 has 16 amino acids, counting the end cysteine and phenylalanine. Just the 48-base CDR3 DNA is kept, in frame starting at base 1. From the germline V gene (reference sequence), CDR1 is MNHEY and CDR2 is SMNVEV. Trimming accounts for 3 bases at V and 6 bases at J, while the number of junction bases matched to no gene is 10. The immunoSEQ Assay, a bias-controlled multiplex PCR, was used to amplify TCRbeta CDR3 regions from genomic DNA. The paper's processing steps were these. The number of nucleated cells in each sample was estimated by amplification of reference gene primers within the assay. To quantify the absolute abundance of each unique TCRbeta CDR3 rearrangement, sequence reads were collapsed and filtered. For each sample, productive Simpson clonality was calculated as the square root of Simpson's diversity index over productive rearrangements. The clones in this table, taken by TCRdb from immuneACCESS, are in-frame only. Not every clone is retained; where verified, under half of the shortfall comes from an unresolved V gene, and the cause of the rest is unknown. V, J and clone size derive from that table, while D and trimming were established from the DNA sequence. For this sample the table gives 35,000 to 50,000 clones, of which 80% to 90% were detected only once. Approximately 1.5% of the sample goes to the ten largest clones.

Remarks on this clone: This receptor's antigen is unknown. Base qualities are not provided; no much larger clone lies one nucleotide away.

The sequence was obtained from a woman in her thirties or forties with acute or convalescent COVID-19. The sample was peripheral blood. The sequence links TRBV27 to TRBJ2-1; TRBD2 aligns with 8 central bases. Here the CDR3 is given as CASSFITSGGANEQFF. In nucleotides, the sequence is TGTGCCAGCAGTTTCATCACGTCGGGGGGGGCCAATGAGCAGTTCTTC.